What follows are 26 T cell receptor beta chains derived from one specimen sequenced in a study of cytomegalovirus exposure and HLA in healthy donors. The PCR had 60 Vbeta and 13 Jbeta primers. Profiled with immunoSEQ multiplex PCR; TCRdb holds only in-frame clones, not every one. The profile shows some 100,000 clones, roughly 63% of them singletons. The sequenced sample consisted of PBMCs. Receptors originate from a woman in her 70s in good health and CMV-seropositive.

CDR3 sequence: CASSLTGGEVSYEQYF. The CDR3 DNA is TGTGCCAGCAGCTTAACAGGGGGCGAAGTAAGCTACGAGCAGTACTTC. The rearrangement links TRBV11-2 to TRBJ2-7, with 9 bases lining up with TRBD1. Unmatched junction bases numbered 8, after V lost 2 bases and J lost 3 bases. Germline CDR1 and CDR2: SGHAT and FQNNGV. The length of the CDR3 is 16 residues.

The rearrangement uses TRBV4-2 and TRBJ2-2; 7 positions agree with TRBD2. J was trimmed by 2 bases and V by 1 base; bases with no gene match: 1. The germline V gene encodes CDR1 LGHNA and CDR2 YNFKEQ. The CDR3 extends over 15 amino acids. This CDR3 reads CASSQAGGNTGELFF. The CDR3 DNA sequence: TGTGCCAGCAGCCAAGCGGGGGGTAACACCGGGGAGCTGTTTTTT.

V usage is TRBV5-4 and J usage is TRBJ1-2; a weak D match, TRBD1 (6 bases). Trimming left V 5 bases short and J 8 bases short, with 31 bases between. The germline V gene encodes CDR1 SGHNT and CDR2 YYREEE (reference sequence). The CDR3 length is 18 residues. CDR3 sequence: CASSSHDRILPSLVGYTF. CDR3 bases: TGTGCCAGCAGTTCCCACGACAGGATCCTGCCGTCTTTGGTCGGCTACACCTTC.

This chain uses TRBV6-6 with TRBJ2-7, with 9 bases that match TRBD2. The CDR3 sequence is 14 residues long. Germline lookup yields CDR1 MNHNY and CDR2 SVGAGI (reference sequence). J gave up 2 bases and V 7 bases, and 6 bases lay outside the gene matches. CDR3 amino acids: CASKSGGSPYEQYF. The CDR3 coding sequence is TGTGCCAGCAAAAGCGGGGGGTCGCCCTACGAGCAGTACTTC.

This rearrangement joins TRBV6-6 to TRBJ2-7; 9 positions match TRBD2. The CDR3 runs to 16 residues. Trimming cost V 5 bases and J 6 bases; bases outside gene matches: 14. Per the germline V gene, CDR1 is MNHNY and CDR2 is SVGAGI (reference sequence). The CDR3 sequence: CASSPLGRGGAGEQYF. CDR3 coding DNA: TGTGCCAGCAGTCCCCTGGGCCGCGGGGGGGCCGGCGAGCAGTACTTC.

The chain employs TRBV30 and TRBJ1-5, with 7 nucleotides matching TRBD1. Losses at the gene ends were 1 base for V and 13 bases for J; bases not matched to a gene: 7. The germline V gene encodes CDR1 GTSNPN and CDR2 SVGIG (reference sequence). This CDR3 region has 12 residues. This chain's CDR3 is CAWSAQGLGQHF. The CDR3 bases are TGTGCCTGGAGTGCACAGGGGTTGGGGCAGCATTTT.

V is TRBV6-5 and J is TRBJ1-1; D remains unclear. The CDR3 is 13 residues long. Per germline, CDR1 MNHEY and CDR2 SVGAGI. The V and J ends lost 10 bases and 3 bases respectively, with 15 bases between them. The CDR3 here is CATSRLMDTEAFF. CDR3 nucleotides: TGTGCCACCTCCAGACTCATGGACACTGAAGCTTTCTTT.

In its sample, this clone was seen a few times. V is TRBV7-9 and J is TRBJ1-2; D gene uncertain. V lost 1 base to trimming and J lost 3 bases, with 9 bases between them. This CDR3 comprises 14 residues. Germline assignment: CDR1 SEHNR and CDR2 FQNEAQ (reference sequence). The CDR3 bases are TGTGCCAGCAGCTTAGGGGCAGCTTACTATGGCTACACCTTC. It is translated as CASSLGAAYYGYTF.

The chain joins TRBV7-9 to TRBJ2-1, with D possibly being TRBD1 (7 bases). From germline, CDR1 is SEHNR and CDR2 FQNEAQ (reference sequence). This CDR3 spans 15 amino acids. Trimming stripped 2 bases from V and 8 bases from J, with 16 bases between. The CDR3 DNA reads as TGTGCCAGCAGCTTAAGTGGAGGGGGCGGCGATGAGCAGTTCTTC. This gives the protein CASSLSGGGGDEQFF.

The chain couples TRBV5-1 to TRBJ2-2, with D perhaps matching TRBD2 (6 bases). CDR3 length: 16 amino acids. From germline, CDR1 is SGHRS and CDR2 YFSETQ. V was trimmed by 0 bases and J by 1 base, leaving 10 bases between them. CDR3 residues: CASSLGLAVNTGELFF. The CDR3 nucleotides read TGCGCCAGCAGCTTGGGTTTAGCGGTGAACACCGGGGAGCTGTTTTTT.

The chain joins TRBV7-9 to TRBJ1-2; possibly TRBD1 for D (6 bases). This CDR3 is 13 amino acids long. The ends were cut back, 4 bases at V and 8 bases at J, with 14 bases in the middle. The germline V gene has CDR1 SEHNR and CDR2 FQNEAQ (reference sequence). CDR3 DNA: TGTGCCAGCAGCTCGGACAGATTGGGGGGCTACACCTTC. Protein: CASSSDRLGGYTF.

The V gene is TRBV19, the J gene TRBJ1-1; 8 bases agree with TRBD1. J lost 1 base, V lost 8 bases, and 3 bases had no gene match. Germline values: CDR1 LNHDA, CDR2 SQIVND (reference sequence). The CDR3 spans 13 residues. This chain's CDR3 is CASGDRTNTEAFF. The CDR3 DNA sequence: TGTGCCAGTGGGGACAGGACGAACACTGAAGCTTTCTTT.

J is TRBJ2-2 and V is TRBV7-9; D gene uncertain. This CDR3 region has 12 residues. The V end lost 4 bases, the J end lost 7 bases, and 7 bases lay between the germline ends. Germline-derived CDR1 and CDR2 are SEHNR and FQNEAQ (reference sequence). The CDR3 spells CASSSSLGELFF. The CDR3 region has the DNA TGTGCCAGCAGCTCCTCACTCGGGGAGCTGTTTTTT.

The J gene is TRBJ1-3, the V gene TRBV7-2, with 7 bases lining up with TRBD1. In germline, CDR1 is SGHTA, CDR2 FQGNSA. The CDR3 extends over 15 amino acids. V trimming: 4 bases; J trimming: 2 bases; junction bases outside the gene matches: 5. CDR3 protein: CASSSTGAAGNTIYF. The DNA for the CDR3 is TGTGCCAGCAGCTCCACAGGGGCAGCTGGAAACACCATATATTTT.

The rearrangement links TRBV19 to TRBJ2-7; possible D gene TRBD2, 6 bases. V lost 9 bases and J lost 0, with 15 bases in between. The CDR3 has 14 residues. Germline lookup yields CDR1 LNHDA and CDR2 SQIVND (reference sequence). The CDR3 loop reads CASRNSGSSYEQYF. The CDR3 coding sequence is TGTGCCAGCAGAAATTCCGGGAGCTCCTACGAGCAGTACTTC.

The chain joins TRBV5-8 to TRBJ2-7; the match to TRBD2 covers 7 bases. The CDR3 covers 16 residues. Germline loops: CDR1 SGHTS, CDR2 YDEGEE. The ends lost 4 bases at V and 5 bases at J; junction bases unmatched: 15. The CDR3 is CASSPERYRRGDEQYF. The CDR3 DNA sequence: TGTGCCAGCAGCCCCGAGCGCTACCGACGGGGGGACGAGCAGTACTTC.

This rearrangement joins TRBV6-5 to TRBJ2-7; D not certain. The length of the CDR3 is 14 residues. Trimming cost V 5 bases and J 0 bases, with 11 bases left between them. CDR1 and CDR2 (germline): MNHEY, SVGAGI. CDR3 nucleotides: TGTGCCAGCAGTCCAGGAATACCCTCCTACGAGCAGTACTTC. Residues: CASSPGIPSYEQYF.

This clone was seen a few times. V and J are TRBV6-1 and TRBJ2-7, with TRBD1 matching 7 bases. The trim removed 6 bases at V and 1 base at J, leaving 6 bases unmatched. Germline V gives CDR1 MNHNS, CDR2 SASEGT. The CDR3 loop spans 14 amino acids. CDR3 region: CASRRQGGSYEQYF. The CDR3 region has the DNA TGTGCCAGCAGGAGACAGGGTGGATCCTACGAGCAGTACTTC.

The CDR3 loop reads CASSPGIETQYF. CDR3 sequence (DNA): TGTGCCAGCAGTCCAGGAATTGAGACCCAGTACTTC. J is TRBJ2-5 and V is TRBV6-5, with no clear D. This CDR3 region has 12 residues. V was cut by 5 bases and J by 5 bases, with 9 bases left in between. CDR1 and CDR2 from the germline V gene are MNHEY and SVGAGI.

The chain combines TRBV10-3 with TRBJ2-3; D gene ambiguous. In germline, CDR1 is ENHRY, CDR2 SYGVKD. This CDR3 has 15 residues. V was cut by 4 bases and J by 5 bases, with 16 bases left in between. The CDR3 DNA sequence: TGTGCCATCAGTGCTACAGCCAACCCCGGAGATACGCAGTATTTT. Its protein is CAISATANPGDTQYF.

J is TRBJ2-7 and V is TRBV6-5, with TRBD1 matching over 7 bases. There are 13 residues in the CDR3. Germline V gives CDR1 MNHEY, CDR2 SVGAGI. V shed 6 bases, J shed 1 base, and the junction held 3 bases outside the gene matches. This CDR3 is CASRSDRSYEQYF. CDR3 DNA sequence: TGTGCCAGCAGATCGGACAGGTCCTACGAGCAGTACTTC.

The chain carries TRBV6-5 and TRBJ1-1, with a tentative D call TRBD1 (6 bases). CDR1 and CDR2 from the germline V gene are MNHEY and SVGAGI. The CDR3 length is 15 residues. The V end was cut by 2 bases, the J end by 1 base, with 11 bases between. In DNA, the CDR3 is TGTGCCAGCAGTTACCATGGGGACAAGAACACTGAAGCTTTCTTT. Protein: CASSYHGDKNTEAFF.

This chain connects TRBV7-3 to TRBJ2-2; D unresolved. This CDR3 is built from 17 residues. The germline V and J ends were trimmed by 0 bases and 7 bases, with 18 bases remaining between them. Germline CDR1 and CDR2: SGHTA and FQGTGA. CDR3 in DNA: TGTGCCAGCAGCTTAACCCTCCGTGGGCAGGTTAACGGGGAGCTGTTTTTT. Protein sequence: CASSLTLRGQVNGELFF.

The chain combines TRBV6-5 with TRBJ2-3; TRBD2 might be the D (5 bases). Trimming shortened V by 3 bases and J by 0 bases, and 10 bases separated the two germline ends. The V gene's germline CDR1 is MNHEY and CDR2 SVGAGI. This CDR3 has 15 residues. CDR3 in amino acids: CASSYFPGSTDTQYF. CDR3 DNA sequence: TGTGCCAGCAGTTATTTTCCGGGGAGCACAGATACGCAGTATTTT.

This chain connects TRBV19 to TRBJ2-7; D uncertain. Germline lookup yields CDR1 LNHDA and CDR2 SQIVND (reference sequence). This CDR3 is built from 15 residues. Trimming removed 2 bases at V and 2 bases at J, with 13 bases between. CDR3 in amino acids: CASSIRTETPYEQYF. CDR3 coding DNA: TGTGCCAGTAGTATAAGAACGGAGACCCCCTACGAGCAGTACTTC.

The rearrangement links TRBV30 to TRBJ2-1; D unresolved. CDR3 length equals 16 residues. CDR1 is GTSNPN, CDR2 SVGIG, per germline (reference sequence). Trimming took off 3 bases at V and 0 bases at J, with 15 bases between the two ends. The CDR3 sequence is CAWSPTGVGSYNEQFF. The CDR3 DNA reads as TGTGCCTGGAGCCCGACCGGAGTGGGCTCCTACAATGAGCAGTTCTTC.